This T cell receptor beta chain was observed in a study of blood T cell repertoires in COVID-19. The CDR3 sequence is 14 residues long. V dropped 5 bases and J dropped 8 bases, with 18 bases sitting between them. Germline V lookup: CDR1 SGHVS, CDR2 FQNEAQ. Data came from immunoSEQ multiplex PCR; TCRdb stores just in-frame clones and leaves some out. The sample has 300,000 to 400,000 clones; 87% are singletons. This chain uses TRBV7-8 with TRBJ1-2; no clear D gene. The sequenced sample consisted of peripheral blood. The origin of this receptor is a woman between 50 and 59 years old with COVID-19, enrolled during active disease. The CDR3 protein is CASSLAQRGGGYTF. The CDR3 nucleotides are TGTGCCAGCAGCCTGGCTCAGAGAGGAGGGGGCTACACCTTC.